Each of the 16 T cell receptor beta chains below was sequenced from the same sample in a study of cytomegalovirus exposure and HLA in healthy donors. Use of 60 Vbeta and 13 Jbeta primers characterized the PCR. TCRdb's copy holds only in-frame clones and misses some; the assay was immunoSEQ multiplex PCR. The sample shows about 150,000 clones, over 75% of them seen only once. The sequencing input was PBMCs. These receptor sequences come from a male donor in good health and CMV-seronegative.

The CDR3 DNA reads as TGTGCCAGCAGGTCCCGGGACAGGGGGATTGATGGCTACACCTTC. Translating it yields CASRSRDRGIDGYTF. This sequence joins TRBV25-1 and TRBJ1-2; 11 bases agree with TRBD1. The CDR3 has 15 amino acids. CDR1 and CDR2 (germline): MGHDK, SYGVNS. The J segment lost 6 bases and the V segment lost 6 bases, leaving 9 bases of the junction unmatched.

The CDR3 DNA follows: TGTGCCAGCAGCCAAGATCCGAGCTACGAGCAGTACTTC. Its protein product is CASSQDPSYEQYF. J is TRBJ2-7 and V is TRBV14; D ambiguous. CDR3 length equals 13 residues. Germline assignment: CDR1 SGHDN and CDR2 FVKESK. Trimming took off 0 bases at V and 3 bases at J, with 6 bases between the two ends.

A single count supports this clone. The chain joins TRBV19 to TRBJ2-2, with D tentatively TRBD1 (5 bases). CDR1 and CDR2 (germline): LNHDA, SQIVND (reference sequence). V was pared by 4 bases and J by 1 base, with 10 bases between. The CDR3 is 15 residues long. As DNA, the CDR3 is TGTGCCAGTAGTAGGGGCGCTGTGAACACCGGGGAGCTGTTTTTT. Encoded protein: CASSRGAVNTGELFF.

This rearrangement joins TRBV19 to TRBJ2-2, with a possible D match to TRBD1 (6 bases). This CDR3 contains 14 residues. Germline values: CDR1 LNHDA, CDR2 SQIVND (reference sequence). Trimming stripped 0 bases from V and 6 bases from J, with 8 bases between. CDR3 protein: CASSIDRGSGELFF. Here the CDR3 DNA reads TGTGCCAGTAGTATAGACAGGGGATCCGGGGAGCTGTTTTTT.

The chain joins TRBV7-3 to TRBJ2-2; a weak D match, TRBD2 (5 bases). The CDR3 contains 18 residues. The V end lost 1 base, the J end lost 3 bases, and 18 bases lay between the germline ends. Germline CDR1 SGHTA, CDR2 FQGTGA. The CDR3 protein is CASSLKGSARADTGELFF. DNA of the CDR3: TGTGCCAGCAGCTTAAAAGGGAGCGCCCGGGCCGACACCGGGGAGCTGTTTTTT.

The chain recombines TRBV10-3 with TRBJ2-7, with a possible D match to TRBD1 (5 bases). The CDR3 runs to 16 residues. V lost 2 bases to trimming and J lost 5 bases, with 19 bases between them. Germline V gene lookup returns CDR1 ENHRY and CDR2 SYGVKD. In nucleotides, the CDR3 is TGTGCCATCAGTGAGGCTCTCGGTCCAGGGCGTCACGAGCAGTACTTC. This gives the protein CAISEALGPGRHEQYF.

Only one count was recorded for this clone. CDR3 bases: TGTGCCAGCAGTGACAAACCGGGACTAGCGGGAGGGTACGAGGTTGAGCAGTTCTTC. Amino acid sequence: CASSDKPGLAGGYEVEQFF. V is TRBV6-4 and J is TRBJ2-1; TRBD2 agrees at 16 bases. From germline, CDR1 is MRHNA and CDR2 SNTAGT. The CDR3 is 19 amino acids. J was trimmed by 9 bases and V by 2 bases; bases with no gene match: 13.

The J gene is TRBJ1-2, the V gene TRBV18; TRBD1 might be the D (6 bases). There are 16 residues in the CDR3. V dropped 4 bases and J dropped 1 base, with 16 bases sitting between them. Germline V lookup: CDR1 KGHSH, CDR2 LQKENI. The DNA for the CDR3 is TGTGCCAGCTCACGTACTTCCGGGACACTTAACTATGGCTACACCTTC. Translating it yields CASSRTSGTLNYGYTF.

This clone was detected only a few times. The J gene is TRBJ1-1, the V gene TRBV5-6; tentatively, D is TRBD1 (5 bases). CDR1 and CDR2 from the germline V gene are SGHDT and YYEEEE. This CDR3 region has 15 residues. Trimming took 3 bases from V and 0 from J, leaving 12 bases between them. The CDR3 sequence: CASSSDIIMNTEAFF. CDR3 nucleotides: TGTGCCAGCAGCTCGGACATCATCATGAACACTGAAGCTTTCTTT.

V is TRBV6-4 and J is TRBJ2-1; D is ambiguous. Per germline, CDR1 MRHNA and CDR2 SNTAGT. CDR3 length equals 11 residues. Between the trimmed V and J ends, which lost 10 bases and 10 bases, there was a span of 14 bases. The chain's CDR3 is CAKAGADEQFF. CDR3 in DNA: TGTGCCAAAGCAGGTGCCGACGAGCAGTTCTTC.

The CDR3 coding sequence is TGTGCCAGCAGCCCTCCCACCGGGACTACCCTCGGGCAGTACTTC. This translates into CASSPPTGTTLGQYF. The rearrangement joins TRBV7-9 to TRBJ2-7, with TRBD2 matching over 7 bases. The CDR3 has 15 residues. The trim removed 5 bases at V and 9 bases at J, leaving 16 bases unmatched. Germline V gives CDR1 SEHNR, CDR2 FQNEAQ (reference sequence).

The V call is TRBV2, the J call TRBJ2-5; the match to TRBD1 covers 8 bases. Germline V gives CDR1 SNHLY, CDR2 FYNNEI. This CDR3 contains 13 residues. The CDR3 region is CANGQGPGETQYF. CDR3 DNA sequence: TGTGCGAACGGACAGGGCCCAGGGGAGACCCAGTACTTC.

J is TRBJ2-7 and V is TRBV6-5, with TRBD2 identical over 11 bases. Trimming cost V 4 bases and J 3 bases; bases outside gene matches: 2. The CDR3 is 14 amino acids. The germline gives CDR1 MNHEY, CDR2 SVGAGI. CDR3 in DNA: TGTGCCAGCAGTTCCGGGACTAGCGGCTACGAGCAGTACTTC. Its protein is CASSSGTSGYEQYF.

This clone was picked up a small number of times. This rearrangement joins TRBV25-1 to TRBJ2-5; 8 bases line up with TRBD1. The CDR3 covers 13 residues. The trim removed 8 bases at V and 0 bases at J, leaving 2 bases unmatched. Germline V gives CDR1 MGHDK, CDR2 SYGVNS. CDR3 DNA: TGTGCCAGCGGGGGACAGGACCAAGAGACCCAGTACTTC. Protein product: CASGGQDQETQYF.

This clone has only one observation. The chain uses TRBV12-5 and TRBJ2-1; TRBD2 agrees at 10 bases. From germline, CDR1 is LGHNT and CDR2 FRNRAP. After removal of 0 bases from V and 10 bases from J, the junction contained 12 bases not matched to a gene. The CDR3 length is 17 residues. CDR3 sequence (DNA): TGTGCTAGTGGTTTGGTACCGGAGCGGGAGGGCCACGAGGAGCAGTTCTTC. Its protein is CASGLVPEREGHEEQFF.

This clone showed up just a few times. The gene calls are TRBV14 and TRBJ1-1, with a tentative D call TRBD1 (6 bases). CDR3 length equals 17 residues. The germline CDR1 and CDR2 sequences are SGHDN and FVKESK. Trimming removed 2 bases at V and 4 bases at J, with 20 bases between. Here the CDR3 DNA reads TGTGCCAGCAGCCAACCGGGAGCCCTAAGGGGGGGCACTGAAGCTTTCTTT. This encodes CASSQPGALRGGTEAFF.